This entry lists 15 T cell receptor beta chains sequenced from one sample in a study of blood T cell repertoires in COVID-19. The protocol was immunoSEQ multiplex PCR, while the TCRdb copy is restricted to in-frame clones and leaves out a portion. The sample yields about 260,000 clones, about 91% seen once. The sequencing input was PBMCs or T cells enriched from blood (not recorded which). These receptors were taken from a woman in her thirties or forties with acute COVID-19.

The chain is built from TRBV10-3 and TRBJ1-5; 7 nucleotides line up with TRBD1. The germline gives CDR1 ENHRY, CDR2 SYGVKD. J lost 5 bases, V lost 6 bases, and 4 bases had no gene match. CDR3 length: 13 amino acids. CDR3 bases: TGTGCCATCAGACCCGACAGGGATCAGCCCCAGCATTTT. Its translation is CAIRPDRDQPQHF.

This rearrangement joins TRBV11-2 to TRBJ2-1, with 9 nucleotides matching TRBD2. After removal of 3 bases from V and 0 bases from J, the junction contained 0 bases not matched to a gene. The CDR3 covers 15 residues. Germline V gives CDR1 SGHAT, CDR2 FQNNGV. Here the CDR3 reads CASSLTSGSYNEQFF. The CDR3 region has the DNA TGTGCCAGCAGCTTGACTAGCGGCTCCTACAATGAGCAGTTCTTC.

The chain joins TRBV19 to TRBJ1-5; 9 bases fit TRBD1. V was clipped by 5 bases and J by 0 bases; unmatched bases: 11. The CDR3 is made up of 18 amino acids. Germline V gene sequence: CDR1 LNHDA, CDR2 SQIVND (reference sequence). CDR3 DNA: TGTGCCAGTAGTTGGGGACAGGGCTTACTCGGTAGCAATCAGCCCCAGCATTTT. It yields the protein CASSWGQGLLGSNQPQHF.

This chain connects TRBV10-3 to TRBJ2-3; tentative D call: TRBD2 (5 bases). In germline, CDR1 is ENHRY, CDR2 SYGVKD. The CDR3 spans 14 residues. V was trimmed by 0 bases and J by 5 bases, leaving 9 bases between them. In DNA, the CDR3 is TGTGCCATCAGTGAGTCGAATCGGGGAGATACGCAGTATTTT. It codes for CAISESNRGDTQYF.

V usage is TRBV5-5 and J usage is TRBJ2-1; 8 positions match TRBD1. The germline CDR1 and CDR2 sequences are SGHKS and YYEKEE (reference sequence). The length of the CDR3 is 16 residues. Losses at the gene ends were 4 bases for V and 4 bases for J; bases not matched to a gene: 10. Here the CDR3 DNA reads TGTGCCAGCAGCCCGCCTGACAGGGGACATTACAATGAGCAGTTCTTC. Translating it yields CASSPPDRGHYNEQFF. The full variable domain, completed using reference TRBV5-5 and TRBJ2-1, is DAGVTQSPTHLIKTRGQQVTLRCSPISGHKSVSWYQQVLGQGPQFIFQYYEKEERGRGNFPDRFSARQFPNYSSELNVNALLLGDSALYLCASSPPDRGHYNEQFFGPGTRLTVL.

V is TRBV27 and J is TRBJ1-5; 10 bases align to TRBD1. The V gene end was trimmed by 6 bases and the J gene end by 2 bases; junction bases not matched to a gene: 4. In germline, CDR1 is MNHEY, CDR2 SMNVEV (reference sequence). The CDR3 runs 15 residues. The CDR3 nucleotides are TGTGCCAGCAGAGACAGGGGGCTAGGCAATCAGCCCCAGCATTTT. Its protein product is CASRDRGLGNQPQHF.

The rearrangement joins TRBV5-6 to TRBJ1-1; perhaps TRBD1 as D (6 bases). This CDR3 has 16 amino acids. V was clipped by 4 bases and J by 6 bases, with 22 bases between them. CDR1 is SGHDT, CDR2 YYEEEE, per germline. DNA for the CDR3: TGTGCCAGCAGCGTAGGGACCTTCAGGGGCGACGCTGAAGCTTTCTTT. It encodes CASSVGTFRGDAEAFF. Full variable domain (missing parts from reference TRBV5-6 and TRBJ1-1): DAGVTQSPTHLIKTRGQQVTLRCSPKSGHDTVSWYQQALGQGPQFIFQYYEEEERQRGNFPDRFSGHQFPNYSSELNVNALLLGDSALYLCASSVGTFRGDAEAFFGQGTRLTVV.

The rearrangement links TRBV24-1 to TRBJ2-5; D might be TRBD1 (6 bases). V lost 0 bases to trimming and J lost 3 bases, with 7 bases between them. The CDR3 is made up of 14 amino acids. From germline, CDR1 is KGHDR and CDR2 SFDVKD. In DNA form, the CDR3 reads TGTGCCACCAGTGATTTGCACAGGGAAGAGACCCAGTACTTC. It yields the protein CATSDLHREETQYF.

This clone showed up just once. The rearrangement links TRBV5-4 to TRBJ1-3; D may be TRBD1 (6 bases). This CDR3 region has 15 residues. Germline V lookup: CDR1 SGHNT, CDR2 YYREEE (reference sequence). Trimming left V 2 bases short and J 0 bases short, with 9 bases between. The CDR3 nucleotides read TGTGCCAGCAGCTTAGGGGGTTTCTCTGGAAACACCATATATTTT. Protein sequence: CASSLGGFSGNTIYF.

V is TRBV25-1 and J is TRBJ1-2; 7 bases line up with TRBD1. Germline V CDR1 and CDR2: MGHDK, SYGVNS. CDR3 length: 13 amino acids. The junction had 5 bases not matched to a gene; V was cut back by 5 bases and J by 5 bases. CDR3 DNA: TGTGCCAGCAGTCCAGAGACAGGGTATGGCTACACCTTC. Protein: CASSPETGYGYTF.

The CDR3 sequence is CASRGVNTEAFF. The CDR3 DNA reads as TGCGCCAGCAGAGGAGTGAACACTGAAGCTTTCTTT. The chain has TRBV10-2 and TRBJ1-1, with D unresolved. Germline CDR1 is WSHSY and CDR2 is SAAADI. Trimming cost V 6 bases and J 0 bases, with 5 bases left between them. The CDR3 has 12 residues.

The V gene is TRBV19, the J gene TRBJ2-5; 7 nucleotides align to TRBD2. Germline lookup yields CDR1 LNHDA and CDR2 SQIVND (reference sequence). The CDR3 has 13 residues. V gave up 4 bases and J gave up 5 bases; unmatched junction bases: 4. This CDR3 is CASSTGGTETQYF. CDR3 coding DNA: TGTGCCAGTAGTACGGGGGGTACGGAGACCCAGTACTTC.

CDR3 sequence: CASSLTLAGGVEEQFF. The CDR3 DNA follows: TGTGCCAGCAGCTTAACACTAGCGGGAGGGGTTGAGGAGCAGTTCTTC. The genes are TRBV7-9 and TRBJ2-1; TRBD2 matches at 13 bases. Germline V CDR1 and CDR2: SEHNR, FQNEAQ (reference sequence). The CDR3 runs 16 residues. Trimming removed 2 bases from V and 10 bases from J; junction bases left unmatched: 8.

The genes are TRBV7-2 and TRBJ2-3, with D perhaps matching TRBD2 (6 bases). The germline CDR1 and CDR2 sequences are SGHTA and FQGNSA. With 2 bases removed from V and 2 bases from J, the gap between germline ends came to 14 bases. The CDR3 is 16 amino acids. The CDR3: CASSLNGGGLTDTQYF. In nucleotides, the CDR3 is TGTGCCAGCAGCTTAAATGGGGGAGGCCTCACAGATACGCAGTATTTT.

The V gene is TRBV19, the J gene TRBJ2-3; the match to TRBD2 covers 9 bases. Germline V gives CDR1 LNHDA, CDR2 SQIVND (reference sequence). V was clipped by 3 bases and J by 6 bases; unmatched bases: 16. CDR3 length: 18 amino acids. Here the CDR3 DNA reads TGTGCCAGTAGTATTCCCCCTCAGCGGGAGGCCCTGAGGGATACGCAGTATTTT. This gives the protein CASSIPPQREALRDTQYF.